This entry features one T cell receptor (beta chain) sequence. Original handling: The assay estimated nucleated cells by amplifying reference gene primers. The protocol was immunoSEQ multiplex PCR, while the TCRdb copy is restricted to in-frame clones and leaves out a portion. D and trimming come from the DNA, and the V and J calls and clone size come from that table. The sample has under 200,000 clones; over 80% are singletons. These data originate in a study of blood T cell repertoires in COVID-19. Study background: Sources were T cells, B-cell-depleted T cells, or PBMCs; the material itself was cDNA or gDNA.

The CDR3 consists of 16 residues. Germline loops: CDR1 SGHNT, CDR2 YYREEE (reference sequence). V was shortened by 2 bases and J by 0 bases, with 9 bases between the two germline ends. The chain has TRBV5-4 and TRBJ1-6; no clear D gene. The source of this sequence is a man aged 65-85 years who had recovered from COVID-19. Sequences were obtained from peripheral blood. CDR3 coding DNA: TGTGCCAGCAGCTTCCTTACGAGCTCCTATAATTCACCCCTCCACTTT. Protein sequence: CASSFLTSSYNSPLHF.